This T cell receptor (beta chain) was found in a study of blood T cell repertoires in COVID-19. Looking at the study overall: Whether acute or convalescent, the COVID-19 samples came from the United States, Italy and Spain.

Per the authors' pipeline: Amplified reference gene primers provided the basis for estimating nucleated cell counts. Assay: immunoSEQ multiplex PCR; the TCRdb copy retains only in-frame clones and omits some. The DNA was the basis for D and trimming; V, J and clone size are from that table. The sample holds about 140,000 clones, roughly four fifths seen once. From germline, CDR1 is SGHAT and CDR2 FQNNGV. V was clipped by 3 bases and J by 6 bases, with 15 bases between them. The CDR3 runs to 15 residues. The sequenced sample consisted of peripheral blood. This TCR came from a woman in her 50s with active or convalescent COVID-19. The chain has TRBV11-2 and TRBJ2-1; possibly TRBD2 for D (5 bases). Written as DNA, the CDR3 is TGTGCCAGCAGCTTGACGCGTTCTCGGGGCAATGAGCAGTTCTTC. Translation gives CASSLTRSRGNEQFF.